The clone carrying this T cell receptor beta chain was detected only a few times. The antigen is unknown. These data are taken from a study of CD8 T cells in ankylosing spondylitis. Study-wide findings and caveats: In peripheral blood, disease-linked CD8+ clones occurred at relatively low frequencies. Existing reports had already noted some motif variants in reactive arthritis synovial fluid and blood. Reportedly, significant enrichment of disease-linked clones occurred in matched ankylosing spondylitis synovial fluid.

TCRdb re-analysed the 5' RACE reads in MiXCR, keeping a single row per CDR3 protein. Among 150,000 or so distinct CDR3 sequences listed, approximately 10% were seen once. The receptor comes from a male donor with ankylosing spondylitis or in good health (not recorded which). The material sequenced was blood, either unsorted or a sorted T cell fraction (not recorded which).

The CDR3 sequence: CASSHPGGGLTDTQYF. The CDR3 DNA is TGCGCCAGCAGCCATCCGGGGGGGGGCCTAACAGATACGCAGTATTTT. The chain is built from TRBV4-1 and TRBJ2-3; TRBD2 matches 8 bases. Germline V gene lookup returns CDR1 MGHRA and CDR2 YSYEKL. Trimming took 3 bases from V and 3 from J; bases not matched to a gene: 8. The CDR3 extends over 16 amino acids.